This T cell receptor beta chain appears in the sequencing data of a study of post-analysis software for immune sequencing data (dated by TCRdb to about 2015). Regarding the complete study: Relapsing-remitting, secondary progressive and progressive-relapsing multiple sclerosis were recorded as disease courses, and subtype annotation was lacking for some patients. The patient repertoires were compared against approximately ten previously published healthy control repertoires obtained from donors aged roughly 6 to 28 years. A subset of samples was prepared in parallel using single-end sample barcoding, then pooled and co-amplified after Illumina adapter ligation.

The library was produced with PCR. Data came from an Illumina HiSeq 2500. To reduce PCR and sequencing biases, unique molecular identifiers were built into the TCR beta cDNA libraries. About 500,000 cDNA molecules were obtained for every 1 to 10 million input T cells, so each molecule roughly corresponded to one T cell. The same protocol used for the earlier healthy control dataset was applied to prepare and sequence the patient libraries. Samples belonging to the same batch were prepared together, multiplexed and sequenced on a shared HiSeq lane. The authors processed their data as follows. Raw barcoded reads were processed with MIGEC, discarding single-read molecular identifier groups before consensus assembly and CDR3 extraction. VDJtools was used for post-analysis of the clonotype tables, with diversity normalized by down-sampling every dataset to the smallest sample size. In repertoire overlap clustering, CDR3 amino acid sequences, but not nucleotide sequences, were matched to correct batch-related cross-sample contamination. TCRdb itself trimmed the public reads at Q25 with fastp, ran MiXCR and retained productive beta chains. Rows are unified per CDR3 protein, each entry keeping the most common DNA and genes. Here the V and J calls rest on TCRdb's processing, not on the authors' analysis. The sample table holds about 160,000 distinct CDR3 sequences, of which about 37% were seen once. The top ten hold under 30% of the sample.

Taken from cysteine to phenylalanine, the CDR3 has 13 residues. This entry keeps only the CDR3 DNA: 39 bases, framed from base 1. V sheds 2 bases and J sheds 2 bases, leaving 6 bases between their ends. Study-wide findings and limitations: Compared with controls, multiple sclerosis patients had significantly lower normalized Chao1 diversity, a finding suggesting substantial peripheral T-cell clonal expansion. Direct clustering with F measure revealed strong co-clustering of samples prepared in the same batch, which led to a batch-effect correction. Patients showed significantly higher frequencies than controls for a handful of TRBV segments, among them TRBV5-6, TRBV5-1 and TRBV20-1. The control group was slightly older than the multiple sclerosis patient group.

This clonotype occurred many times. Its antigen is unknown. The sample holds no much larger clone one base away, and base qualities are not on file. The time point label corresponds to: second blood draw from one MS patient after hematopoietic stem cell transplantation. To demonstrate the VDJtools post-analysis software, TCR beta repertoires were profiled from the peripheral blood of 13 young patients with multiple sclerosis. The patients with multiple sclerosis were children and adolescents between about 6 and 17 years of age. The rearranged segments are TRBV12-3 or TRBV12-4 and TRBJ2-5; the D gene assignment is ambiguous. This TCR was recovered from a girl aged 10-17 years with multiple sclerosis. Donor details come from another sample of the same person, matched by shared clones. This sample comprised blood, obtained after autologous hematopoietic stem cell transplantation. The base sequence is TGTGCCAGCAGTTTATGGCCGCAAGAGACCCAGTACTTC. Its translation reads: CASSLWPQETQYF.